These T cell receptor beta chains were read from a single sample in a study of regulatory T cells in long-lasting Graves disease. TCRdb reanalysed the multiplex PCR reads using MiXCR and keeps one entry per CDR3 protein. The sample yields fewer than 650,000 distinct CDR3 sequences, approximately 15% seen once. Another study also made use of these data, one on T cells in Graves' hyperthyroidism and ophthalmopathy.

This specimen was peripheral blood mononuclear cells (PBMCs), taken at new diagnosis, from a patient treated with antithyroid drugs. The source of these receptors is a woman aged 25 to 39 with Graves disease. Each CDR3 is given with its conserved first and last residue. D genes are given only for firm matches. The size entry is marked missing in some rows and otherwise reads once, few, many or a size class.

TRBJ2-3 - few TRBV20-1 TGCAGTGTCGAGAGTTGGCAGCCTAGCACAGATACGCAGTATTTT CSVESWQPSTDTQYF
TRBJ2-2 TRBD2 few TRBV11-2 TGTGCCAGCAGATACCGACTAGCGGAGCGGAACACCGGGGAGCTGTTTTTT CASRYRLAERNTGELFF
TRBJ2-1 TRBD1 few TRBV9 TGTGCCAGCGGGGGACAGGGCTCTTACAATGAGCAGTTCTTC CASGGQGSYNEQFF
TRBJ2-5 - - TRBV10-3 TGTGCCATCAGTGAGAGAGGGGTTTTAGAGACCCAGTACTTC CAISERGVLETQYF
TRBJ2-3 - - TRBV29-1 TGCAGCGTTGTACTGGCAGCTAGCACAGATACGCAGTATTTT CSVVLAASTDTQYF
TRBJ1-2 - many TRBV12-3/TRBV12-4 TGTGCCAGCAGAGGGGTCGATGGCTACACCTTC CASRGVDGYTF
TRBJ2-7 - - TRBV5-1 TGCGCCAGCAGCGCTCTTCCGGTTCCAGCCTACGAGCAGTACTTC CASSALPVPAYEQYF
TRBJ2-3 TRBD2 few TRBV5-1 TGCGCCAGCAGCTTGGCCTTCCTAGCGGGAGCAGATACGCAGTATTTT CASSLAFLAGADTQYF
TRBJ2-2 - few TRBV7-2 TGTGCCAGCAGCATTCCGCAGGCAACCGGGGAGCTGTTTTTT CASSIPQATGELFF
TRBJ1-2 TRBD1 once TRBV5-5 TGTGCCAGCAGCTTGGTCATACAGGGGGGCTATGGCTACACCTTC CASSLVIQGGYGYTF
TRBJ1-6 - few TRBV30 TGTGCCTGGAGTACCGATCCGGGTTCACCCCTCCACTTT CAWSTDPGSPLHF
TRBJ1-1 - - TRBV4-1 TGCGCCAGCAGCCCGTTGACCCAAGGGGGCACTGAAGCTTTCTTT CASSPLTQGGTEAFF
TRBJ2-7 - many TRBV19 TGTGCCAGTAGTAGGCCCGGGACAATCTACGAGCAGTACTTC CASSRPGTIYEQYF
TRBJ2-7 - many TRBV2 TGTGCCAGCCTGGAAAGCTACGAGCAGTACTTC CASLESYEQYF
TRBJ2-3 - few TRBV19 TGTGCCAGTAAAGGCCCTCATACGACAGATACGCAGTATTTT CASKGPHTTDTQYF
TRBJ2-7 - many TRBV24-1 TGTGCCACCAGTAAGGCAGGCCGCTACGAGCAGTACTTC CATSKAGRYEQYF
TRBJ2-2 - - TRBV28 TGTGCCAGCTACGCGGGGCGGACCGGGGAGCTGTTTTTT CASYAGRTGELFF
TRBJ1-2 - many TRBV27 TGTGCCAGCTCCCGGGACACGCGTGGCTATGGCTACACCTTC CASSRDTRGYGYTF
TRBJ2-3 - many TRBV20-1 TGCAGTGCTCCGTTACTGACAGATACGCAGTATTTT CSAPLLTDTQYF
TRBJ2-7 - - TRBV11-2 TGTGCCAGCAGCCCCAGTCTAGGGGCAGCGCAGTACTTC CASSPSLGAAQYF
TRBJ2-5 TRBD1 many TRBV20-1 TGCAGTGCCCCCGGGACAGATAAAGAGACCCAGTACTTC CSAPGTDKETQYF
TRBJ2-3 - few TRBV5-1 TGCGCCAGCAGCTGGGGTAGTAGAGAGCACACAGATACGCAGTATTTT CASSWGSREHTDTQYF
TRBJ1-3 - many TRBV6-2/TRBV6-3 TGTGCCAGCAGTTACTCAATGGCGGGTTCCACTGGAAACACCATATATTTT CASSYSMAGSTGNTIYF
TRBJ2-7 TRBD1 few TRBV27 TGTGCCAGCAGTTTAAAACAGGGGCGCTACGAGCAGTACTTC CASSLKQGRYEQYF
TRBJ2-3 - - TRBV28 TGTGCCAGCAGTGACCAAGCAGATACGCAGTATTTT CASSDQADTQYF
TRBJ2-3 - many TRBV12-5 TGTGCTAGTGGTTTGGACGGGACCGGAGATACGCAGTATTTT CASGLDGTGDTQYF
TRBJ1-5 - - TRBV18 TGTGCCAGCTCACCATCGCACCGAGACAATCAGCCCCAGCATTTT CASSPSHRDNQPQHF
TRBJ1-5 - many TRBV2 TGTGCCAGCAGTGCGGGACCTTCGCTCAATCAGCCCCAGCATTTT CASSAGPSLNQPQHF
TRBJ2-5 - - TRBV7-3 TGTGCCACCACAGGGCCGAGCGAGAGACATCAAGAGACCCAGTACTTC CATTGPSERHQETQYF
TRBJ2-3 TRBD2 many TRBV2 TGTGCCAGCAGCCCGACTAGCGGGATGGTGGATACGCAGTATTTT CASSPTSGMVDTQYF
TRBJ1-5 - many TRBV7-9 TGTGCCAGCAGCTTACCGGGGGGACAGCCCCAGCATTTT CASSLPGGQPQHF
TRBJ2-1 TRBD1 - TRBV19 TGTGCCAGTAGTATAGATCTGGGACAGGGGATTGATGAGCAGTTCTTC CASSIDLGQGIDEQFF
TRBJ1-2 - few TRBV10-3 TGTGCCATCAGTGAGTCGCTGGGTTTTAACTATGGCTACACCTTC CAISESLGFNYGYTF
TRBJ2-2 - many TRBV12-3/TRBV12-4 TGTGCCAGCAGTTTCGTGTCGGGAGTCGACACCGGGGAGCTGTTTTTT CASSFVSGVDTGELFF
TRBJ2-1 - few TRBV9 TGTGCCAGCAGCGTAGGATCCGGGGGAAATGAGCAGTTCTTC CASSVGSGGNEQFF
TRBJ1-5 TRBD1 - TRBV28 TGTGCCAGCAGACCCGGGACAGGGGCAAATCAGCCCCAGCATTTT CASRPGTGANQPQHF
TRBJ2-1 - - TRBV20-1 TGCAGTGCAACGACCCGGTGGGCGAATGAGCAGTTCTTC CSATTRWANEQFF
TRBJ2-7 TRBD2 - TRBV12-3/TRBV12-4 TGTGCCAGCAGTATCGGACTAGCGGGGTCCGCCTACGAGCAGTACTTC CASSIGLAGSAYEQYF
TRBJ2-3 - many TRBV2 TGTGCCAGCAAAGGACACCCAGATACGCAGTATTTT CASKGHPDTQYF
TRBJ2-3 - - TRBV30 TGTGCCTGGACCCAGGGGGCGGGAGTCGTAGATACGCAGTATTTT CAWTQGAGVVDTQYF
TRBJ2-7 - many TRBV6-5 TGTGCCAGCAGTTACTCGGGGGGACAAGGCAACGAGCAGTACTTC CASSYSGGQGNEQYF
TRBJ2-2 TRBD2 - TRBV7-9 TGTGCCAGCAGCCCCCTAGGTGGGCTAGCGGGCGGGGAGCTGTTTTTT CASSPLGGLAGGELFF
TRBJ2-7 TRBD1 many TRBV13 TGTGCCAGCAGCCCAGGGGGCGAGCAGTACTTC CASSPGGEQYF
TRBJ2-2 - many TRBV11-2 TGTGCCAGCAGCCCCGGCACCGGGGAGCTGTTTTTT CASSPGTGELFF
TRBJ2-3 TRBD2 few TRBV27 TGTGCCAGCAGTTTATCCCCGGGGGGGAAACGCACAGATACGCAGTATTTT CASSLSPGGKRTDTQYF
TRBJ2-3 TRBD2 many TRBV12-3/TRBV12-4 TGTGCCAGCAGTTTAAGGTCTCGGGAAGCGGGGAGAGGGGATACGCAGTATTTT CASSLRSREAGRGDTQYF
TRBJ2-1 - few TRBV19 TGTGCCAGTATGAAGTCTGAGGGCTACAATGAGCAGTTCTTC CASMKSEGYNEQFF
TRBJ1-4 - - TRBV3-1 TGTGCCAGCAGCCAAGATGTCTCCGGGTCGGATGAAAAACTGTTTTTT CASSQDVSGSDEKLFF
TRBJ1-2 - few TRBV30 TGTGCCTGGAGTAGCTATGGCTACACCTTC CAWSSYGYTF
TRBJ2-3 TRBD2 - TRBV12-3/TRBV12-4 TGTGCCAGCTCACCACCGGGTAGAGCGGGAGGCACAGATACGCAGTATTTT CASSPPGRAGGTDTQYF
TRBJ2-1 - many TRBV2 TGTGCCAGCTTGGCCGGTTTCAGGAATGAGCAGTTCTTC CASLAGFRNEQFF
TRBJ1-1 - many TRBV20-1 TGCAGTGCTAGAAAACGGGCGGCCGTAGAAGCTTTCTTT CSARKRAAVEAFF
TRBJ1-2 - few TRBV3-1 TGTGCCAGCAGTCTCGAGGACGGAACTAACTATGGCTACACCTTC CASSLEDGTNYGYTF
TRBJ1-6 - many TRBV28 TGTGCCAGCCTTCCCGCGCCCGGTCAGGATTCACCCCTCCACTTT CASLPAPGQDSPLHF
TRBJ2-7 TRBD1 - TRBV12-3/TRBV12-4 TGTGCCAGCAGTCCTAGGGACAGGGGGCTCTACTTC CASSPRDRGLYF